The next 31 T cell receptor beta chains were all read from a single sample in a study of shared clonotypes between healthy human individuals. Naive CD8 cells were CD45RO-negative, positively selected for CCR7, excluding terminally differentiated effector memory CD45RA+ cells. Profiling relied on immunoSEQ multiplex PCR, and the TCRdb table lists in-frame clones only, not all of them. The sample has about 700,000 clones; just over 90% are singletons. The sequencing sample was made of naive CD8+ T cells sorted from blood. These receptors all come from a man aged 30 to 45 in good health.

The V gene is TRBV5-1, the J gene TRBJ2-3, with 9 bases lining up with TRBD2. With V trimmed by 4 bases and J by 3 bases, 9 bases remained unmatched. In germline, CDR1 is SGHRS, CDR2 YFSETQ. The CDR3 is 16 amino acids. CDR3 coding DNA: TGCGCCAGCAGCCCGGCCGGGACTAGCCTAACAGATACGCAGTATTTT. Translating gives CASSPAGTSLTDTQYF.

This chain uses TRBV5-5 with TRBJ1-1, with a possible D match to TRBD1 (5 bases). V gave up 0 bases and J gave up 1 base, with 13 bases separating them. The CDR3 has 16 residues. CDR1 and CDR2 from the germline V gene are SGHKS and YYEKEE (reference sequence). In nucleotides, the CDR3 is TGTGCCAGCAGCTTGGTAACAGGCCCTCCGAACACTGAAGCTTTCTTT. It specifies CASSLVTGPPNTEAFF.

V gene TRBV7-6 combines with J gene TRBJ2-1; 7 positions agree with TRBD1. Germline loops: CDR1 SGHVS, CDR2 FNYEAQ. The CDR3 totals 16 residues. V shed 5 bases and J 4 bases; nucleotides not matched to a gene: 11. The CDR3 coding sequence is TGTGCCAGCAGCGGTCCGACAGGGACCTATTACAATGAGCAGTTCTTC. Amino acid sequence: CASSGPTGTYYNEQFF.

The chain joins TRBV6-6 to TRBJ2-3, with a possible D match to TRBD2 (5 bases). Looked up from germline, CDR1 is MNHNY and CDR2 is SVGAGI (reference sequence). The CDR3 has 15 amino acids. The ends were cut back, 2 bases at V and 3 bases at J, with 12 bases in the middle. CDR3 sequence (DNA): TGTGCCAGCAGTTACAACGGAGGCCTAACAGATACGCAGTATTTT. Its protein product is CASSYNGGLTDTQYF.

The chain employs TRBV5-1 and TRBJ2-1; 11 nucleotides align to TRBD1. In germline, CDR1 is SGHRS, CDR2 YFSETQ. V dropped 4 bases and J dropped 0; count of bases not matched to a gene: 15. This CDR3 spans 20 amino acids. CDR3 protein: CASSRVGQGARWGSYNEQFF. The CDR3 region has the DNA TGCGCCAGCAGCCGAGTAGGACAGGGGGCCCGTTGGGGCTCCTACAATGAGCAGTTCTTC.

This rearrangement joins TRBV9 to TRBJ2-2, with TRBD2 matching over 14 bases. CDR3 length: 15 residues. Germline V CDR1 and CDR2: SGDLS, YYNGEE. The V segment lost 4 bases and the J segment 6 bases; nucleotides outside the gene matches: 2. CDR3 coding DNA: TGTGCCAGCAGCCCGGGACTAGCGGGAGCCGGGGAGCTGTTTTTT. This encodes CASSPGLAGAGELFF.

The rearrangement joins TRBV25-1 to TRBJ2-1; D is uncertain. V was clipped by 4 bases and J by 0 bases, with 7 bases between them. There are 14 residues in the CDR3. Germline V gene sequence: CDR1 MGHDK, CDR2 SYGVNS. The CDR3: CASSVASSYNEQFF. The CDR3 nucleotides are TGTGCCAGCAGTGTTGCTAGCTCCTACAATGAGCAGTTCTTC.

The chain is built from TRBV11-2 and TRBJ1-1, with unresolved D. Trimming left V 9 bases short and J 3 bases short, with 5 bases between. Germline CDR1 is SGHAT and CDR2 is FQNNGV. The CDR3 totals 10 residues. The chain's CDR3 is CASGYTEAFF. As DNA, the CDR3 is TGTGCCAGTGGGTACACTGAAGCTTTCTTT. Based on the CDR3 plus reference TRBV11-2 and TRBJ1-1, the full variable domain is EAGVAQSPRYKIIEKRQSVAFWCNPISGHATLYWYQQILGQGPKLLIQFQNNGVVDDSQLPKDRFSAERLKGVDSTLKIQPAKLEDSAVYLCASGYTEAFFGQGTRLTVV.

This chain links TRBV19 with TRBJ2-2; 9 bases line up with TRBD2. The V gene's germline CDR1 is LNHDA and CDR2 SQIVND (reference sequence). This CDR3 is built from 16 residues. After removal of 3 bases from V and 6 bases from J, the junction contained 8 bases not matched to a gene. Here the CDR3 DNA reads TGTGCCAGTAGTATTTGGTTAGCGGGAGATGCCGGGGAGCTGTTTTTT. Its protein is CASSIWLAGDAGELFF.

The chain has TRBV10-3 and TRBJ2-7; 14 nucleotides agree with TRBD2. V shed 4 bases, J shed 4 bases, and the junction held 9 bases outside the gene matches. The V gene's germline CDR1 is ENHRY and CDR2 SYGVKD. This CDR3 is built from 17 residues. DNA for the CDR3: TGTGCCATCAGTGTTTCGGTAGGGACTAGCGGGAGTTACGAGCAGTACTTC. It is translated as CAISVSVGTSGSYEQYF.

The chain joins TRBV7-6 to TRBJ2-1; D remains unclear. This CDR3 region has 15 residues. Deletions cut 1 base from V and 3 bases from J, with 10 bases between. Germline CDR1 and CDR2: SGHVS and FNYEAQ. Here the CDR3 reads CASSLDGNIYNEQFF. CDR3 bases: TGTGCCAGCAGCTTAGACGGAAACATCTACAATGAGCAGTTCTTC.

The J gene is TRBJ2-7, the V gene TRBV28; D is unresolved. V was cut by 2 bases and J by 2 bases, with 16 bases left in between. The CDR3 has 16 residues. Germline lookup yields CDR1 MDHEN and CDR2 SYDVKM. The CDR3 bases are TGTGCCAGCAGTTTACTAGTAGTAGGACGAACCTACGAGCAGTACTTC. This gives the protein CASSLLVVGRTYEQYF.

This chain connects TRBV27 to TRBJ2-1; 8 nucleotides align to TRBD2. The CDR3 runs to 15 residues. Germline assignment: CDR1 MNHEY and CDR2 SMNVEV (reference sequence). V was pared by 3 bases and J by 6 bases, with 7 bases of the junction left unmatched. DNA for the CDR3: TGTGCCAGCAGTTTCCCCGGGACTAGTGTCAATGAGCAGTTCTTC. Translating gives CASSFPGTSVNEQFF.

The V and J genes are TRBV14 and TRBJ2-3, with D possibly matching TRBD1 (5 bases). The CDR3 sequence is 15 residues long. The germline V gene encodes CDR1 SGHDN and CDR2 FVKESK. With 3 bases removed from V and 2 bases from J, the gap between germline ends came to 12 bases. In DNA, the CDR3 is TGTGCCAGCAGCCATTCCCTGGGGCCCACAGATACGCAGTATTTT. It is translated as CASSHSLGPTDTQYF.

This sequence joins TRBV7-9 and TRBJ2-2; D tentatively reads TRBD1 or TRBD2 (5 bases each). Germline lookup yields CDR1 SEHNR and CDR2 FQNEAQ (reference sequence). V was trimmed by 7 bases and J by 6 bases, leaving 15 bases between them. CDR3 length: 14 residues. The DNA of the CDR3 is TGTGCCAGCACCCTTATGGTGGGGGCCGGGGAGCTGTTTTTT. It yields the protein CASTLMVGAGELFF.

This clone was seen a single time. CDR3 amino acids: CASRASGRSNEQFF. The CDR3 DNA is TGTGCCAGCAGGGCTAGCGGGAGGAGCAATGAGCAGTTCTTC. The chain joins TRBV27 to TRBJ2-1; 11 positions agree with TRBD2. CDR1 and CDR2 from the germline V gene are MNHEY and SMNVEV (reference sequence). This CDR3 region has 14 residues. J was trimmed by 6 bases and V by 6 bases; bases with no gene match: 4.

V gene TRBV4-1 combines with J gene TRBJ2-1, with TRBD2 matching 9 bases. The CDR3 sequence is 15 residues long. In germline, CDR1 is MGHRA, CDR2 YSYEKL. V was pared by 4 bases and J by 5 bases, with 6 bases of the junction left unmatched. The CDR3 sequence is CASSLGLAGNNEQFF. The CDR3 DNA reads as TGCGCCAGCAGCCTGGGGCTAGCGGGAAACAATGAGCAGTTCTTC.

V is TRBV2 and J is TRBJ2-1; D is undetermined. V was pared by 4 bases and J by 6 bases, with 13 bases between. CDR1 SNHLY and CDR2 FYNNEI come from the germline V gene. This CDR3 region has 14 residues. The CDR3 DNA sequence: TGTGCCAGCAGTGGTCTGGACGGTCTCAATGAGCAGTTCTTC. Its translation is CASSGLDGLNEQFF.

The V call is TRBV5-6, the J call TRBJ2-3, with TRBD1 matching over 10 bases. The CDR3 covers 14 residues. Trimming cost V 4 bases and J 4 bases; bases outside gene matches: 3. CDR1 SGHDT and CDR2 YYEEEE come from the germline V gene. CDR3 sequence reads: CASSTGQGADTQYF. DNA for the CDR3: TGTGCCAGCAGCACCGGACAGGGGGCAGATACGCAGTATTTT.

J is TRBJ2-1 and V is TRBV10-3, with 10 bases that match TRBD2. Germline CDR1 ENHRY, CDR2 SYGVKD. The CDR3 loop spans 16 amino acids. The J segment lost 7 bases and the V segment lost 0 bases, leaving 6 bases of the junction unmatched. CDR3 region: CAISESASGSRNEQFF. In DNA form, the CDR3 reads TGTGCCATCAGTGAGTCGGCTAGCGGGAGTAGGAATGAGCAGTTCTTC.

This clone is a singleton in its sample. This chain links TRBV7-9 with TRBJ1-1; D not certain. The CDR3 has 14 residues. Germline V lookup: CDR1 SEHNR, CDR2 FQNEAQ (reference sequence). V dropped 3 bases and J dropped 3 bases, with 11 bases sitting between them. The chain's CDR3 is CASSFEGEDTEAFF. For the CDR3, the DNA is TGTGCCAGCAGCTTTGAAGGAGAGGACACTGAAGCTTTCTTT. Drawing the rest from reference TRBV7-9 and TRBJ1-1, the complete variable domain is DTGVSQNPRHKITKRGQNVTFRCDPISEHNRLYWYRQTLGQGPEFLTYFQNEAQLEKSRLLSDRFSAERPKGSFSTLEIQRTEQGDSAMYLCASSFEGEDTEAFFGQGTRLTVV.

J is TRBJ2-7 and V is TRBV27; a weak D match, TRBD1 (5 bases). The germline V gene encodes CDR1 MNHEY and CDR2 SMNVEV (reference sequence). The V gene lost 3 bases and the J gene lost 6 bases, with 12 bases spanning the gap. CDR3 length equals 13 residues. This CDR3 is CASSFQGGLEQYF. CDR3 DNA sequence: TGTGCCAGCAGTTTTCAGGGTGGGCTCGAGCAGTACTTC.

The chain recombines TRBV7-9 with TRBJ1-2; TRBD1 is a possible D gene (6 bases). V dropped 5 bases and J dropped 4 bases, with 14 bases sitting between them. The germline V gene encodes CDR1 SEHNR and CDR2 FQNEAQ (reference sequence). The CDR3 is 14 amino acids. In DNA, the CDR3 is TGTGCCAGCAGCACCGCGGGGGGCCTCTATGGCTACACCTTC. Protein: CASSTAGGLYGYTF.

This rearrangement joins TRBV27 to TRBJ2-1; 10 bases align to TRBD2. After removal of 0 bases from V and 1 base from J, the junction contained 0 bases not matched to a gene. Germline assignment: CDR1 MNHEY and CDR2 SMNVEV (reference sequence). There are 16 residues in the CDR3. CDR3 coding DNA: TGTGCCAGCAGTTTATCAGCGGGAGGGTCCTACAATGAGCAGTTCTTC. Encoded protein: CASSLSAGGSYNEQFF.

The chain uses TRBV6-5 and TRBJ1-4; 8 bases are a match to TRBD1. V was clipped by 6 bases and J by 12 bases; unmatched bases: 6. Germline V CDR1 and CDR2: MNHEY, SVGAGI. This CDR3 comprises 12 residues. The CDR3 loop is CASSPDRVELFF. For the CDR3, the DNA is TGTGCCAGCAGCCCGGACAGGGTGGAACTGTTTTTT.

The sample holds one count of this clone. CDR3 in DNA: TGTGCCAGCAGTCTTCCCACCGGACAAACATCCTCTGGGGCCAACGTCCTGACTTTC. Translating gives CASSLPTGQTSSGANVLTF. The gene calls are TRBV7-9 and TRBJ2-6, with D possibly matching TRBD1 (5 bases). CDR1 is SEHNR and CDR2 is FQNEAQ in the germline V gene (reference sequence). The length of the CDR3 is 19 residues. The ends were cut back, 6 bases at V and 0 bases at J, with 21 bases in the middle. Combining the CDR3 with reference TRBV7-9 and TRBJ2-6 gives the whole variable domain DTGVSQNPRHKITKRGQNVTFRCDPISEHNRLYWYRQTLGQGPEFLTYFQNEAQLEKSRLLSDRFSAERPKGSFSTLEIQRTEQGDSAMYLCASSLPTGQTSSGANVLTFGAGSRLTVL.

This clone was seen a single time. The V and J genes are TRBV4-1 and TRBJ2-7, with TRBD2 as a possible D gene (5 bases). Germline V gene sequence: CDR1 MGHRA, CDR2 YSYEKL. Trimming took off 2 bases at V and 5 bases at J, with 16 bases between the two ends. This CDR3 is built from 15 residues. The CDR3 sequence: CASSQFVPTTHEQYF. As DNA, the CDR3 is TGCGCCAGCAGCCAATTCGTACCGACTACCCACGAGCAGTACTTC.

Only one count was recorded for this clone. The J gene is TRBJ2-1, the V gene TRBV7-6, with D perhaps TRBD1 (6 bases). Germline V gene data show CDR1 as SGHVS and CDR2 as FNYEAQ. V lost 1 base, J lost 5 bases, and 12 bases lay in between. There are 15 residues in the CDR3. The CDR3 sequence is CASSLVQGSHNEQFF. Written as DNA, the CDR3 is TGTGCCAGCAGCTTAGTCCAGGGGAGTCACAATGAGCAGTTCTTC.

This clone was observed a single time. The chain joins TRBV7-9 to TRBJ2-7; TRBD2 might be the D (6 bases). The CDR3 length is 17 residues. Germline CDR1 is SEHNR and CDR2 is FQNEAQ (reference sequence). V lost 5 bases and J lost 3, with 23 bases in between. CDR3 sequence reads: CASSPRDSSSDFYEQYF. In DNA, the CDR3 is TGTGCCAGCAGCCCCAGGGACTCCTCCTCGGACTTCTACGAGCAGTACTTC. The whole variable domain, filled in from reference TRBV7-9 and TRBJ2-7, reads DTGVSQNPRHKITKRGQNVTFRCDPISEHNRLYWYRQTLGQGPEFLTYFQNEAQLEKSRLLSDRFSAERPKGSFSTLEIQRTEQGDSAMYLCASSPRDSSSDFYEQYFGPGTRLTVT.

The rearrangement links TRBV28 to TRBJ2-7; D is unresolved. Germline V CDR1 and CDR2: MDHEN, SYDVKM. Trimming left V 7 bases short and J 6 bases short, with 19 bases between. CDR3 length: 14 residues. The CDR3 nucleotides read TGTGCCAGCACACCCCCCGAGACTGGTTCCGAGCAGTACTTC. This codes for CASTPPETGSEQYF.

V usage is TRBV28 and J usage is TRBJ2-7; TRBD1 matches 7 bases. CDR1 MDHEN and CDR2 SYDVKM come from the germline V gene. V dropped 7 bases and J dropped 2; count of bases not matched to a gene: 5. This CDR3 region has 13 residues. The CDR3 sequence is CASKGTETYEQYF. The DNA of the CDR3 is TGTGCCAGCAAAGGGACAGAAACCTACGAGCAGTACTTC. Full variable domain (remainder filled in from reference TRBV28 and TRBJ2-7): DVKVTQSSRYLVKRTGEKVFLECVQDMDHENMFWYRQDPGLGLRLIYFSYDVKMKEKGDIPEGYSVSREKKERFSLILESASTNQTSMYLCASKGTETYEQYFGPGTRLTVT.